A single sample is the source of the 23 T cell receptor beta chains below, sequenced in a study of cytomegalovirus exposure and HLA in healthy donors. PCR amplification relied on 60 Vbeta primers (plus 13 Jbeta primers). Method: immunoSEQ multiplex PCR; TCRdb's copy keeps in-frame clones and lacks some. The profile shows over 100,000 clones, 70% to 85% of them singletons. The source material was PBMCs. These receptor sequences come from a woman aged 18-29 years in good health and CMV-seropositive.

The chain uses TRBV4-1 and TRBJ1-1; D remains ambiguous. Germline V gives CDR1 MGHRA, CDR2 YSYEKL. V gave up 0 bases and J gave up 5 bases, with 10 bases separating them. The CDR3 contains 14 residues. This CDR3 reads CASSQDGSGTEAFF. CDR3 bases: TGCGCCAGCAGCCAAGACGGTTCGGGAACTGAAGCTTTCTTT.

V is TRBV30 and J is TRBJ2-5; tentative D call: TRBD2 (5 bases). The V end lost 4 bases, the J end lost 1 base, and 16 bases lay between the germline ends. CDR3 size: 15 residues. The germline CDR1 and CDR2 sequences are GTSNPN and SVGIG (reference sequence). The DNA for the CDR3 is TGTGCCTGGACCTCCCCGGGGAACCTCCAAGAGACCCAGTACTTC. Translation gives CAWTSPGNLQETQYF.

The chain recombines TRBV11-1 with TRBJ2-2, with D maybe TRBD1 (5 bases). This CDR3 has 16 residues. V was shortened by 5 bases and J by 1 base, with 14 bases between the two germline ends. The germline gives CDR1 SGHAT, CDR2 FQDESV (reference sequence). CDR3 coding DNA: TGTGCCAGCAGCGAACACCAGGGAAGGAACACCGGGGAGCTGTTTTTT. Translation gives CASSEHQGRNTGELFF.

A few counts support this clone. The CDR3 DNA sequence: TGTGCCTGGAGCTCTACAACTAATGAAAAACTGTTTTTT. Encoded protein: CAWSSTTNEKLFF. The chain has TRBV30 and TRBJ1-4; D gene ambiguous. The CDR3 totals 13 residues. Trimming cost V 3 bases and J 0 bases, with 5 bases left between them. The germline gives CDR1 GTSNPN, CDR2 SVGIG (reference sequence).

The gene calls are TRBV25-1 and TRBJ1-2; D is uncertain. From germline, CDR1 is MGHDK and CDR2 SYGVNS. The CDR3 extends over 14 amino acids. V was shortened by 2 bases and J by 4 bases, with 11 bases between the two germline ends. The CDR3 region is CASSEGGEPYGYTF. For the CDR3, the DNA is TGTGCCAGCAGTGAAGGAGGCGAGCCCTATGGCTACACCTTC.

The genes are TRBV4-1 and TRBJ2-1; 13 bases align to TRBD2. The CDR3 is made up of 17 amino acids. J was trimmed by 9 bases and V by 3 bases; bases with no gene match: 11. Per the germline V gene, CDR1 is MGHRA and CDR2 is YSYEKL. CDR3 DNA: TGCGCCAGCAGCCACAGACTAGCGGGGGGTTACGTCAGTGAGCAGTTCTTC. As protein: CASSHRLAGGYVSEQFF.

The CDR3 spells CASSSPGTGSYEQYF. The CDR3 region has the DNA TGTGCCAGCAGCTCGCCCGGGACAGGGTCCTACGAGCAGTACTTC. V gene TRBV7-6 combines with J gene TRBJ2-7, with TRBD1 identical over 9 bases. Germline-derived CDR1 and CDR2 are SGHVS and FNYEAQ. This CDR3 is 15 amino acids long. Germline trimming cut 4 bases from V and 1 base from J; bases unmatched to any gene: 5.

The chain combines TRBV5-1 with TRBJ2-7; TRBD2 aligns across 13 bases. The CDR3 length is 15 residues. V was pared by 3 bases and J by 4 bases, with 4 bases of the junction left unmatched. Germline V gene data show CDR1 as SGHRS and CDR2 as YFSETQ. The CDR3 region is CASSWGTSGEYEQYF. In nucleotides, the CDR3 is TGCGCCAGCAGCTGGGGGACTAGCGGGGAATACGAGCAGTACTTC.

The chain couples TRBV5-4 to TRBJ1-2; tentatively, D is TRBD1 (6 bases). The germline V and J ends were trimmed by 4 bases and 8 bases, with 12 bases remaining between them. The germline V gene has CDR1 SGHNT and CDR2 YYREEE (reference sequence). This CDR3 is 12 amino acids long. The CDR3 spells CASSGNGQGYTF. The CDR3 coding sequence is TGTGCCAGCAGCGGGAATGGACAGGGCTACACCTTC.

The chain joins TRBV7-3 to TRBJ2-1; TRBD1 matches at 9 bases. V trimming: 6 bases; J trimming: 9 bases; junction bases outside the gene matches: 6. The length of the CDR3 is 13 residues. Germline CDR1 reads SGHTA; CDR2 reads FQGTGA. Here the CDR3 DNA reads TGTGCCAGCAGAAGGGACAGGGATGGTGAGCAGTTCTTC. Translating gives CASRRDRDGEQFF.

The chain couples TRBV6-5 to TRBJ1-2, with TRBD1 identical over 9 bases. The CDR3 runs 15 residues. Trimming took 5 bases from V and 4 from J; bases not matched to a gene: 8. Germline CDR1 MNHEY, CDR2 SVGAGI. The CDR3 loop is CASSITGTGIYGYTF. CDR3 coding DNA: TGTGCCAGCAGTATAACCGGGACAGGGATCTATGGCTACACCTTC.

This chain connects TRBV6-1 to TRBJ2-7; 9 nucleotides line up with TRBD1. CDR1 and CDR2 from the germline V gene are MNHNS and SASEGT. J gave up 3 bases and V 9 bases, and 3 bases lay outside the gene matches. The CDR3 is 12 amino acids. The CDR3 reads CASKTGGYEQYF. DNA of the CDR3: TGTGCCAGTAAGACAGGGGGCTACGAGCAGTACTTC.

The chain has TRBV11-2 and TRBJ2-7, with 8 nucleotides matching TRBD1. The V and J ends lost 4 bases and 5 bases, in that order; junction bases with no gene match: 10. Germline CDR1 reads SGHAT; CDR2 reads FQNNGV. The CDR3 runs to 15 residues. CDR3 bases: TGTGCCAGCAGCTCTATAGGACAGGGATCGAACGAGCAGTACTTC. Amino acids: CASSSIGQGSNEQYF. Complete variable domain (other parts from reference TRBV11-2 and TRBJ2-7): EAGVAQSPRYKIIEKRQSVAFWCNPISGHATLYWYQQILGQGPKLLIQFQNNGVVDDSQLPKDRFSAERLKGVDSTLKIQPAKLEDSAVYLCASSSIGQGSNEQYFGPGTRLTVT.

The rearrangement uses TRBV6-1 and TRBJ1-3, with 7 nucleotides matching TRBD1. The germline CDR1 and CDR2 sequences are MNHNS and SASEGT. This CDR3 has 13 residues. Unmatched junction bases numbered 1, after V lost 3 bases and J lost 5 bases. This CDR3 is CASSDRGRNTIYF. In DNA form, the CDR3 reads TGTGCCAGCAGTGACAGGGGGAGAAACACCATATATTTT.

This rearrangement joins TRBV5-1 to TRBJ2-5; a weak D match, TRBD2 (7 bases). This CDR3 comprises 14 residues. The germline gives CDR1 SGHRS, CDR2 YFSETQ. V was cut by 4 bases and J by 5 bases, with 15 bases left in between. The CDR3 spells CASSRVGGLETQYF. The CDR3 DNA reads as TGCGCCAGCAGCCGAGTGGGGGGGCTGGAGACCCAGTACTTC.

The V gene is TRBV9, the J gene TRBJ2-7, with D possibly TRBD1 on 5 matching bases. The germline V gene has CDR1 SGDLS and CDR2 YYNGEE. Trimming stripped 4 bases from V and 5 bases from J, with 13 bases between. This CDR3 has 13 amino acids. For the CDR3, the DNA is TGTGCCAGCAGCCCAGGGCCTGCAAACGAGCAGTACTTC. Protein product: CASSPGPANEQYF.

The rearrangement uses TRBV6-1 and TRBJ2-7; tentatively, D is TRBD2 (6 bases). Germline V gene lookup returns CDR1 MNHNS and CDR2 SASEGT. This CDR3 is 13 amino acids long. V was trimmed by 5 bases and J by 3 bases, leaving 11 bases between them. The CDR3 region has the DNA TGTGCCAGCAGTCCCGGGGGAGGCTACGAGCAGTACTTC. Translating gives CASSPGGGYEQYF.

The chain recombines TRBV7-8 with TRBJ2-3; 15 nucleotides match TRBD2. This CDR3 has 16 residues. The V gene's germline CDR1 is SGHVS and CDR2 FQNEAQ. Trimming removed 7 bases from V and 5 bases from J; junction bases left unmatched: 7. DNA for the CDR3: TGTGCCAGCACCCCCGGACTAGCGGGGGGGGAAGATACGCAGTATTTT. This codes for CASTPGLAGGEDTQYF.

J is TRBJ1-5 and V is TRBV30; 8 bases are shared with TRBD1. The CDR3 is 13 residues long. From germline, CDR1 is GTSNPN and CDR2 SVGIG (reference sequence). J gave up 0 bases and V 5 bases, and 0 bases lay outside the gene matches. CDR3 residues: CAWGTGSNQPQHF. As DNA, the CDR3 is TGTGCCTGGGGGACAGGTAGCAATCAGCCCCAGCATTTT.

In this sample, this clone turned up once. The CDR3 DNA reads TGTGCCAGCAGCAGGGGGCCAAATCAGCCCCAGCATTTT. Protein: CASSRGPNQPQHF. J is TRBJ1-5 and V is TRBV6-5; 8 bases are a match to TRBD1. Trimming took 6 bases from V and 4 from J; bases not matched to a gene: 2. Germline values: CDR1 MNHEY, CDR2 SVGAGI. The CDR3 runs 13 residues.

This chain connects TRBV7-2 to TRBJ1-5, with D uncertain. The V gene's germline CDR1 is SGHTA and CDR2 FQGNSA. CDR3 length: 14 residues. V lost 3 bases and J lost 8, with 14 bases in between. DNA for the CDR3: TGTGCCAGCAGCTTTCCTGGGCTCGGCGAGCCCCAGCATTTT. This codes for CASSFPGLGEPQHF.

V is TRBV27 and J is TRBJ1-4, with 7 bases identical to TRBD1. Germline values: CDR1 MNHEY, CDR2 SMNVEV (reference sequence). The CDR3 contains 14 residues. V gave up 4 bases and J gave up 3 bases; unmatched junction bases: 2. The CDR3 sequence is CASSSDRPNEKLFF. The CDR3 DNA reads TGTGCCAGCAGTTCGGACAGGCCTAATGAAAAACTGTTTTTT.

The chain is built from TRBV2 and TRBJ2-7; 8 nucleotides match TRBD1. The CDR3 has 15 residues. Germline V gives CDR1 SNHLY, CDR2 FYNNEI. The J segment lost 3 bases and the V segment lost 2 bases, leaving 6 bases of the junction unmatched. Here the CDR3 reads CASSEYWGTGYEQYF. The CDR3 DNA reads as TGTGCCAGCAGTGAATACTGGGGGACAGGCTACGAGCAGTACTTC.